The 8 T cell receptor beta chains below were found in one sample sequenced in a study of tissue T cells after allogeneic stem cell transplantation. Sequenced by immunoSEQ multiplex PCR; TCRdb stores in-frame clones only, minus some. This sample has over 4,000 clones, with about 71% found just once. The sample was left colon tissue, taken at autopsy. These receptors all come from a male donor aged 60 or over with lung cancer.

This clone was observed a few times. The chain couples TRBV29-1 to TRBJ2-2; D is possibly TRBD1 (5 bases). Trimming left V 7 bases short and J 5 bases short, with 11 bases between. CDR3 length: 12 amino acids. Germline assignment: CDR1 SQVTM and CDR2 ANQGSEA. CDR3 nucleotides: TGCAGCGCCCTGACAGATACCGGGGAGCTGTTTTTT. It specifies CSALTDTGELFF.

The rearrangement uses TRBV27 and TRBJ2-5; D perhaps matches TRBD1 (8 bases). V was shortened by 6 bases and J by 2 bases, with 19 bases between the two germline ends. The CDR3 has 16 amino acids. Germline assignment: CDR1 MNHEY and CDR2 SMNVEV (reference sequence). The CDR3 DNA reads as TGTGCCAGCAGCCCAAACAGGGGGGGGTGGCAAGAGACCCAGTACTTC. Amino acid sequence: CASSPNRGGWQETQYF.

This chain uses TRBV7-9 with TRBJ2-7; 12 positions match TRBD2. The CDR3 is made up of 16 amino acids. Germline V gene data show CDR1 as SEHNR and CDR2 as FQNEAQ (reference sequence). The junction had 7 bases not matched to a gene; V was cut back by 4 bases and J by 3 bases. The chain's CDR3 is CASSSLTSGSLYEQYF. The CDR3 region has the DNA TGTGCCAGCAGCTCCCTGACTAGCGGGAGCCTCTACGAGCAGTACTTC.

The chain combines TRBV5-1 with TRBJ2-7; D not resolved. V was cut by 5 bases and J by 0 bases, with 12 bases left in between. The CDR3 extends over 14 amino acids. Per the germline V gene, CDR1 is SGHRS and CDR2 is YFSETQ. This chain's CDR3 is CASRDTSSSYEQYF. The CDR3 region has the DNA TGCGCCAGCAGAGACACCTCATCCTCCTACGAGCAGTACTTC.

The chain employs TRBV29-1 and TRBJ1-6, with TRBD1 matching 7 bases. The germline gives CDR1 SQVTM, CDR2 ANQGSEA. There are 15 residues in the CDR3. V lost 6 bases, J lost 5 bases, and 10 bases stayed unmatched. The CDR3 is CSVKKGTENNSPLHF. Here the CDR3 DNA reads TGCAGCGTCAAAAAAGGGACAGAAAATAATTCACCCCTCCACTTT. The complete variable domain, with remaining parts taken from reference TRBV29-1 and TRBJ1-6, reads SAVISQKPSRDICQRGTSLTIQCQVDSQVTMMFWYRQQPGQSLTLIATANQGSEATYESGFVIDKFPISRPNLTFSTLTVSNMSPEDSSIYLCSVKKGTENNSPLHFGNGTRLTVT.

Here the CDR3 reads CASRRGDTQYF. For the CDR3, the DNA is TGTGCCAGCAGGCGCGGGGATACGCAGTATTTT. The chain links TRBV12-3 or TRBV12-4 to TRBJ2-3, with a weak D call TRBD2 (5 bases). The V and J ends lost 6 bases and 6 bases respectively, with 7 bases between them. This CDR3 is 11 amino acids long.

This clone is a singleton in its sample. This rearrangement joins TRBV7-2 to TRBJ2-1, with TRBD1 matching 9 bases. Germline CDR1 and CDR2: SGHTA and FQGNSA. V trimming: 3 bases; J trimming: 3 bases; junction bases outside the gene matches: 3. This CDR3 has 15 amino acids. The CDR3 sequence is CASSLWTGVYNEQFF. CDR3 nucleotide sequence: TGTGCCAGCAGCTTGTGGACAGGGGTCTACAATGAGCAGTTCTTC.

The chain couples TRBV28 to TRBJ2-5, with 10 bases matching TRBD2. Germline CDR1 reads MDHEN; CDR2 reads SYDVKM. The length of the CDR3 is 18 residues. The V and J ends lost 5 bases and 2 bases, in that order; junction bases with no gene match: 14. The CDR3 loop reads CASSPRTSGSPGQETQYF. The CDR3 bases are TGTGCCAGCAGTCCGCGGACTAGCGGCAGTCCGGGTCAAGAGACCCAGTACTTC. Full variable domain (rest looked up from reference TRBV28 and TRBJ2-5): DVKVTQSSRYLVKRTGEKVFLECVQDMDHENMFWYRQDPGLGLRLIYFSYDVKMKEKGDIPEGYSVSREKKERFSLILESASTNQTSMYLCASSPRTSGSPGQETQYFGPGTRLLVL.